The rows below give T cell receptor beta chains drawn from one sample of a study of STAT5B mutations in CD4+ large granular lymphocyte leukemia. Generated by immunoSEQ multiplex PCR, the TCRdb table keeps only in-frame clones and is missing some. The sample lists about 23,000 clones; 79% were seen once. Sequencing used CD4+ T cells from blood buffy coats. All receptors come from a human donor in good health. Each CDR3 is given with its conserved first and last residue. The D gene is left open where the match is weak. Rows give clone size only sometimes, using once, few, many, or a class for an expanded clone.

d_gene: NA; j_gene: TRBJ1-2; abundance: few; v_gene: TRBV7-9; CDR3nt: TGTGCCAGCAGCTTCGGGAAACAGGGTCATGGCTACACCTTC; CDR3aa: CASSFGKQGHGYTF
d_gene: NA; j_gene: TRBJ2-2; abundance: NA; v_gene: TRBV28; CDR3nt: TGTGCCAGCCTCGCTCAGATGAACACCGGGGAGCTGTTTTTT; CDR3aa: CASLAQMNTGELFF
d_gene: TRBD1; j_gene: TRBJ2-1; abundance: once; v_gene: TRBV5-6; CDR3nt: TGTGCCAGCAGCTGGGACAGGGCGGATGAGCAGTTCTTC; CDR3aa: CASSWDRADEQFF
d_gene: NA; j_gene: TRBJ1-1; abundance: NA; v_gene: TRBV5-5; CDR3nt: TGTGCCAGCAGCCCGGTGGGGAGGAGCACTGAAGCTTTCTTT; CDR3aa: CASSPVGRSTEAFF
d_gene: TRBD2; j_gene: TRBJ2-7; abundance: few; v_gene: TRBV2; CDR3nt: TGTGCCAGCAGTCCTAGCGGGAGTTCGTACGAGCAGTACTTC; CDR3aa: CASSPSGSSYEQYF
d_gene: NA; j_gene: TRBJ2-6; abundance: NA; v_gene: TRBV28; CDR3nt: TGTGCCAGCATCCCTACTAATTGGCGTTTTTACTCTGGGGCCAACGTCCTGACTTTC; CDR3aa: CASIPTNWRFYSGANVLTF
d_gene: NA; j_gene: TRBJ2-2; abundance: NA; v_gene: TRBV9; CDR3nt: TGTGCCAGCAGCCCCCACCTTCTGGAGACCGGGGAGCTGTTTTTT; CDR3aa: CASSPHLLETGELFF
d_gene: NA; j_gene: TRBJ1-1; abundance: NA; v_gene: TRBV7-9; CDR3nt: TGTGCCAGCAGCTTAGAGGGTATCGGAGCTTTCTTT; CDR3aa: CASSLEGIGAFF
d_gene: TRBD1; j_gene: TRBJ2-7; abundance: NA; v_gene: TRBV27; CDR3nt: TGTGCCAGCGGGACAGGGGCAAGAGAGCAGTACTTC; CDR3aa: CASGTGAREQYF
d_gene: TRBD2; j_gene: TRBJ2-1; abundance: NA; v_gene: TRBV7-9; CDR3nt: TGTGCCAGCAGCTTAGGCTTCCAACTAGCGTACTCCTACAATGAGCAGTTCTTC; CDR3aa: CASSLGFQLAYSYNEQFF
d_gene: NA; j_gene: TRBJ1-3; abundance: NA; v_gene: TRBV5-1; CDR3nt: TGCGCCAGCAGCTTGGGAAGCTCTGGAAACACCATATATTTT; CDR3aa: CASSLGSSGNTIYF
d_gene: TRBD2; j_gene: TRBJ2-1; abundance: NA; v_gene: TRBV7-9; CDR3nt: TGTGCCAGCAGTCCTAGCGGGAGGGCCTTTGAGCAGTTCTTC; CDR3aa: CASSPSGRAFEQFF
d_gene: TRBD1; j_gene: TRBJ2-5; abundance: once; v_gene: TRBV5-1; CDR3nt: TGCGCCAGCAGCGGGACAGGGGGCGATGAGACCCAGTACTTC; CDR3aa: CASSGTGGDETQYF
d_gene: NA; j_gene: TRBJ2-1; abundance: NA; v_gene: TRBV5-6; CDR3nt: TGTGCCAGCAGCTTGACCCTCTCCGGGACATTTAATGAGCAGTTCTTC; CDR3aa: CASSLTLSGTFNEQFF
d_gene: NA; j_gene: TRBJ2-1; abundance: once; v_gene: TRBV5-1; CDR3nt: TGCGCCAGCAGCTTTCAGGGCAATGAGCAGTTCTTC; CDR3aa: CASSFQGNEQFF